This T cell receptor (beta chain) was recorded in a study of blood T cell repertoires in COVID-19. Study-wide background: COVID-19 samples, acute and convalescent, were from the United States, Italy and Spain.

Per the original methods: Researchers report that nucleated cell counts were estimated from reference gene primer amplification. The repertoire was sequenced with immunoSEQ multiplex PCR; TCRdb's copy has only in-frame clones and lacks some. V and J calls and clone size come straight from that table; D and trimming were deduced from the DNA. The sample contains 300,000 to 450,000 clones, about 88% of which appear only once. The sequenced sample was peripheral blood. The source is a human donor in a cohort sampled during active COVID-19.

CDR3 DNA: TGTGCCAGCAGGCCAGATAGCAATCAGCCCCAGCATTTT. Encoded protein: CASRPDSNQPQHF. The chain carries TRBV12-3 or TRBV12-4 and TRBJ1-5; D gene unclear. V shed 6 bases and J shed 0 bases, with 6 bases lying between them. This CDR3 region has 13 residues.